Detailed here is one T cell receptor beta chain. The target antigen is unknown. Via MiXCR, TCRdb re-called the reads, giving one row per CDR3 protein. The sample has some 320,000 distinct CDR3 sequences; 25% to 30% are singletons. The record originates from a study of T cell repertoires in cytomegalovirus infection. Study information: The public TCR beta signatures pointed to both CMV infection and matching HLA type.

The source was cultured PBMCs, collected from culture after CMV antigen stimulation. The receptor was isolated from a human donor in good health (CMV status not recorded). Some clones in this sample may be carry-over from other donors' samples.

DNA for the CDR3: TGTGCCAGCAGCTTAACGGACTATCGACAGAGTAATGAAAAACTGTTTTTT. Its protein product is CASSLTDYRQSNEKLFF. This rearrangement joins TRBV7-2 to TRBJ1-4; tentative D call: TRBD1 (5 bases). Trimming cost V 2 bases and J 4 bases, with 17 bases left between them. The CDR3 is made up of 17 amino acids. Germline V gives CDR1 SGHTA, CDR2 FQGNSA. The entire variable domain, with the rest obtained from reference TRBV7-2 and TRBJ1-4, is as follows: GAGVSQSPSNKVTEKGKDVELRCDPISGHTALYWYRQSLGQGLEFLIYFQGNSAPDKSGLPSDRFSAERTGGSVSTLTIQRTQQEDSAVYLCASSLTDYRQSNEKLFFGSGTQLSVL.